These T cell receptor beta chains were read from a single sample in a study of chemoradiotherapy in HPV16-positive cancers. Sequencing was performed with immunoSEQ multiplex PCR; in TCRdb, only in-frame clones are kept and a portion is missing. The sample has some 21,000 clones; more than 75% are singletons. The starting material was blood, obtained from a patient who underwent chemoradiotherapy. Receptors originate from a human donor with HPV-associated anogenital cancer. CDR3s include the opening cysteine and the closing phenylalanine or tryptophan.

J gene: TRBJ1-1; V gene: TRBV27; CDR3 protein: CASSLGTGHLLKAFF
J gene: TRBJ1-6; V gene: TRBV23-1; CDR3 protein: CASSHILQPYNSPLHF
J gene: TRBJ2-1; V gene: TRBV11-3; CDR3 protein: CASSRTSGRGEQFF
J gene: TRBJ2-7; V gene: TRBV7-6; CDR3 protein: CASSPGQEGNEQYF
J gene: TRBJ1-4; V gene: TRBV6-1; CDR3 protein: CASSEGQSGANEKLFF
J gene: TRBJ1-6; V gene: TRBV10-3; CDR3 protein: CAIAGGTSYNSPLHF
J gene: TRBJ1-1; V gene: TRBV30; CDR3 protein: CACRFRDRGSGTEAFF
J gene: TRBJ2-2; V gene: TRBV6-6; CDR3 protein: CASSPDRGNTGELFF
J gene: TRBJ2-7; V gene: TRBV19; CDR3 protein: CASMGTETSYEQYF
J gene: TRBJ1-1; V gene: TRBV10-3; CDR3 protein: CAISESYPGMNTEAFF
J gene: TRBJ2-1; V gene: TRBV5-6; CDR3 protein: CASSFRNYNEQFF
J gene: TRBJ2-3; V gene: TRBV6-5; CDR3 protein: CASKGGVGTDTQYF
J gene: TRBJ1-5; V gene: TRBV6-1; CDR3 protein: CASSEGVISQPQHF
J gene: TRBJ2-2; V gene: TRBV7-9; CDR3 protein: CASSLLKNRGGTGELFF
J gene: TRBJ2-7; V gene: TRBV6-5; CDR3 protein: CASSGSGTGGYEQYF
J gene: TRBJ2-1; V gene: TRBV6-5; CDR3 protein: CASSYRDGWDNEQFF
J gene: TRBJ2-3; V gene: TRBV5-6; CDR3 protein: CASSSSYAGLTDTQYF
J gene: TRBJ2-3; V gene: TRBV5-1; CDR3 protein: CASSLGAGGRTDTQYF
J gene: TRBJ2-1; V gene: TRBV4-3; CDR3 protein: CASSQAGLPYNEQFF
J gene: TRBJ2-3; V gene: TRBV23-1; CDR3 protein: CASSQPGGVPEDTQYF
J gene: TRBJ2-7; V gene: TRBV5-5; CDR3 protein: CASSLAPLYEQYF
J gene: TRBJ1-4; V gene: TRBV5-1; CDR3 protein: CASRRLDATNEKLFF
J gene: TRBJ1-2; V gene: TRBV5-1; CDR3 protein: CASSLEAKTYGYTF
J gene: TRBJ2-3; V gene: TRBV7-8; CDR3 protein: CASSRGTSGFLSTDTQYF
J gene: TRBJ2-1; V gene: TRBV27; CDR3 protein: CASRPTGGNEQFF
J gene: TRBJ1-1; V gene: TRBV5-6; CDR3 protein: CASTRVRGFTEAFF
J gene: TRBJ2-7; V gene: TRBV14; CDR3 protein: CASRKWGGDEQYF
J gene: TRBJ2-3; V gene: TRBV2; CDR3 protein: CASSESSDTQYF
J gene: TRBJ1-5; V gene: TRBV7-2; CDR3 protein: CASSLDYSNQPQHF
J gene: TRBJ1-6; V gene: TRBV5-6; CDR3 protein: CASSSWVGVGNSPLHF
J gene: TRBJ1-5; V gene: TRBV28; CDR3 protein: CASSPIPGTGIGGNQPQHF
J gene: TRBJ1-4; V gene: TRBV6-1; CDR3 protein: CASSFSLEKLFF
J gene: TRBJ2-3; V gene: TRBV10-3; CDR3 protein: CAISEMGGTDTQYF
J gene: TRBJ2-6; V gene: TRBV10-3; CDR3 protein: CAISDGGQGANVLTF
J gene: TRBJ1-6; V gene: TRBV7-9; CDR3 protein: CASSLSAGGSPLHF
J gene: TRBJ1-1; V gene: TRBV19; CDR3 protein: CASSTQDRVGTEAFF
J gene: TRBJ2-7; V gene: TRBV30; CDR3 protein: CAWSAAGVKYEQYF
J gene: TRBJ2-7; V gene: TRBV5-4; CDR3 protein: CASRRQGGYSYEQYF
J gene: TRBJ1-1; V gene: TRBV19; CDR3 protein: CASSMGGIEAFF
J gene: TRBJ1-2; V gene: TRBV2; CDR3 protein: CASSAQGATYGYTF
J gene: TRBJ2-7; V gene: TRBV5-4; CDR3 protein: CASSWEGGASYEQYF
J gene: TRBJ1-6; V gene: TRBV2; CDR3 protein: CASSPGGDNSPLHF
J gene: TRBJ1-1; V gene: TRBV5-8; CDR3 protein: CASGGRGGSVGTEAFF
J gene: TRBJ2-5; V gene: TRBV7-2; CDR3 protein: CASSAYQETQYF
J gene: TRBJ2-7; V gene: TRBV6-5; CDR3 protein: CASTRGGEQYF
J gene: TRBJ1-5; V gene: TRBV29-1; CDR3 protein: CSVQGDSNQPQHF
J gene: TRBJ2-2; V gene: TRBV9; CDR3 protein: CASSIGWAGGTGELFF
J gene: TRBJ1-2; V gene: TRBV7-9; CDR3 protein: CASSLDQGPYGYTF
J gene: TRBJ1-5; V gene: TRBV5-1; CDR3 protein: CASSWDRDQPQHF
J gene: TRBJ1-1; V gene: TRBV7-8; CDR3 protein: CASSLAAGAGAEAFF
J gene: TRBJ1-1; V gene: TRBV2; CDR3 protein: CASSRDSYTEAFF